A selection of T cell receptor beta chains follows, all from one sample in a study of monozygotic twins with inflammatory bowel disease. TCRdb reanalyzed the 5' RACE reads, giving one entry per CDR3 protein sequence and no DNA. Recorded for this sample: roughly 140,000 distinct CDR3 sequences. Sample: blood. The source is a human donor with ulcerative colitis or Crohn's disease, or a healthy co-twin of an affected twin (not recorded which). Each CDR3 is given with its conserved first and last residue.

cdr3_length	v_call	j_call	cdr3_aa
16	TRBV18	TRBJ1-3	CASSPPYGTGGNTIYF
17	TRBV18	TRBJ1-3	CASSPQSSGTAGNTIYF
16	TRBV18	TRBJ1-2	CASSRIDRDLNYGYTF
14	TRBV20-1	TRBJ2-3	CSAGPRVAGDTQYF
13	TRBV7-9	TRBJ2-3	CASSLAGLQTQYF
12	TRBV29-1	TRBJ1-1	CSERSGRTEAFF
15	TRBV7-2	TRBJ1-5	CASSRSDSLNQPQHF
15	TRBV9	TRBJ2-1	CASSVGTSGGHEQFF
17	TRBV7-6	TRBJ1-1	CASSSKFGQGAGTEAFF
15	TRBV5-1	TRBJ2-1	CASVKGTGAYNEQFF
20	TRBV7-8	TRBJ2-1	CASSLVGPGTSGGWWAEQFF
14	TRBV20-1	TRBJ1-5	CSASDRVGNQPQHF
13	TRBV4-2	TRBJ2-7	CASSQELEYEQYF
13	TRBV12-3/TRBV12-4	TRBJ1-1	CASTLYMNTEAFF
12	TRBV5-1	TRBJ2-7	CASSRGSYEQYF
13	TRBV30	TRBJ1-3	CAWSVNDRNTIYF
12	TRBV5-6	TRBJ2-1	CASSRTGDEQFF
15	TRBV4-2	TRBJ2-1	CASSQERGSVDEQFF
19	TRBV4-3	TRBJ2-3	CASSQDLSGTGDYTNTQYF
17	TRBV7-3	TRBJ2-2	CASSLHPGQQNTGELFF
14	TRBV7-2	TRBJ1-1	CASSPGILNTEAFF
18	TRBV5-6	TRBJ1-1	CASSFARGQRVTNTEAFF
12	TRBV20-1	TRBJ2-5	CSASPETETQYF
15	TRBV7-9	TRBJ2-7	CASSPLGLLSGEQYF
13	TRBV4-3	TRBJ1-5	CASSRDSHQPQHF
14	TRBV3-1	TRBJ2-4	CASSQMVAKNIQYF
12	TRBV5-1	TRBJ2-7	CASSLAWDEQYF
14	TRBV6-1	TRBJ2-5	CASSTDSYQETQYF
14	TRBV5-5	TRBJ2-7	CASSLEWGSYEQYF
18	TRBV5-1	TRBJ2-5	CASSLIGVTGGHKETQYF
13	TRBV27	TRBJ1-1	CASSWMGNTEAFF
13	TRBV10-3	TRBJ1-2	CAISGRSPMGYTF
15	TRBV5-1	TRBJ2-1	CASSSGTGVGNEQFF
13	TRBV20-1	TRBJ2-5	CSAQRQGLETQYF
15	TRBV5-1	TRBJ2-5	CASSRQGAIQETQYF
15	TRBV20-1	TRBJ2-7	CSATRDRFSSYEQYF
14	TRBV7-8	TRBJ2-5	CASSFGSYWETQYF
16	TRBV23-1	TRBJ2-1	CASSAGLAGGDNEQFF
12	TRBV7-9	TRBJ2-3	CASSYQTDTQYF
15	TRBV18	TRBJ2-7	CASSDLAGETYEQYF
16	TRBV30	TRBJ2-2	CAWSVPAGYNTGELFF
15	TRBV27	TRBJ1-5	CASSVKPGFNQPQHF
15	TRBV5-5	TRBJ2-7	CASSLGPDTAYEQYF
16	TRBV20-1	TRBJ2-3	CSATRLAGDSTDTQYF
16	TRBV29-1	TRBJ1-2	CSVEGWGLTENYGYTF
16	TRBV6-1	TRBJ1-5	CASGNHGTGPNQPQHF
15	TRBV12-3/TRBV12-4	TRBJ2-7	CASSLEDSSLVGQYF
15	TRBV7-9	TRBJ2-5	CASSTRGMAPETQYF